This TCR beta chain was found in a study of blood T cell repertoires in COVID-19. Study context: Spain, Italy and the United States supplied samples that represented acute and convalescent COVID-19. Sources were T cells, B-cell-depleted T cells, or PBMCs; the material itself was cDNA or gDNA.

The CDR3 consists of 14 residues. V was clipped by 1 base and J by 6 bases, with 10 bases between them. Germline loops: CDR1 SGHTA, CDR2 FQGNSA. Per the original methods: Amplification with reference gene primers provided the estimates of nucleated cell counts. The protocol was immunoSEQ multiplex PCR, while the TCRdb copy is restricted to in-frame clones and leaves out a portion. V, J and clone size reflect that table, while D and trimming were determined from the DNA. The table records about 190,000 clones, under 80% of them present only once. The sample was peripheral blood. This receptor was taken from a man between 45 and 60 years old who had recovered from COVID-19. The V call is TRBV7-2, the J call TRBJ2-1; D is unresolved. In DNA, the CDR3 is TGTGCCAGCAGCTTAGACCTAGTAGTCAATGAGCAGTTCTTC. It codes for CASSLDLVVNEQFF.